This T cell receptor (beta chain) was observed in a study of cytomegalovirus exposure and HLA in healthy donors. Study results and limitations: Many donors carried some public TCRs, although rarity characterized most TCR sequences.

PCR primers comprised 60 Vbeta and 13 Jbeta primers. Sequenced by immunoSEQ multiplex PCR; TCRdb stores in-frame clones only, minus some. The sample includes about 180,000 clones, 84% of them seen just once. Trimming removed 6 bases from V and 2 bases from J, with 17 bases in between. CDR1 and CDR2 from the germline V gene are SGHRS and YFSETQ. This CDR3 is built from 15 residues. Concerning this clone: What it recognizes is unknown.

J is TRBJ2-5 and V is TRBV5-1; D possibly corresponds to TRBD2 (7 bases). The sample comprised PBMCs. This receptor was taken from a man between 25 and 39 years old in good health and CMV-seronegative. The CDR3 is CASIWRGGQQETQYF. The CDR3 coding sequence is TGCGCCAGCATTTGGAGGGGGGGCCAACAAGAGACCCAGTACTTC.